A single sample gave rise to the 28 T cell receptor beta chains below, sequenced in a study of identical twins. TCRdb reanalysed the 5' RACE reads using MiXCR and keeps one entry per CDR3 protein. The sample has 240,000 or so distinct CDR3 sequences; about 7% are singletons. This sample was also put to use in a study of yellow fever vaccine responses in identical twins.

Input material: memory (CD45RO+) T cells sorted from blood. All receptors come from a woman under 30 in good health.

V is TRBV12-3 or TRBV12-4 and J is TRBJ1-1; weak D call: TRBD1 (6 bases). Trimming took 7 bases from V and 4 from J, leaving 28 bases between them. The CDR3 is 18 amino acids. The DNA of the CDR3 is TGTGCCAGCAAACTCAGGGGTTCAGGGTTAAAGGTGGGCACTGAAGCTTTCTTT. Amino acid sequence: CASKLRGSGLKVGTEAFF.

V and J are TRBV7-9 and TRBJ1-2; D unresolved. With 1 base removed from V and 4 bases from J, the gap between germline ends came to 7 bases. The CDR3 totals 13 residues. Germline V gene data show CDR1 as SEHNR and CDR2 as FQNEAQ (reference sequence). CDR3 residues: CASSLGGFYGYTF. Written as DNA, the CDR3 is TGTGCCAGCAGCTTAGGGGGTTTCTATGGCTACACCTTC.

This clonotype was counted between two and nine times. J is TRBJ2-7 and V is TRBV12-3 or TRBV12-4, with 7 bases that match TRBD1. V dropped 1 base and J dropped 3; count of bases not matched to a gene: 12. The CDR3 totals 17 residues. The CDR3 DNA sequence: TGTGCCAGCAGTTTAGACCCCTTTGGACAGGAAAGCTACGAGCAGTACTTC. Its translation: CASSLDPFGQESYEQYF.

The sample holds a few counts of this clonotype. The CDR3, as DNA: TGTGCCACCAGCAGAGATATGGCTAGCTCCTACGAGCAGTACTTC. It encodes CATSRDMASSYEQYF. The rearrangement links TRBV15 to TRBJ2-7; D unclear. Germline V lookup: CDR1 LNHNV, CDR2 YYDKDF (reference sequence). This CDR3 has 15 amino acids. With 0 bases removed from V and 0 bases from J, the gap between germline ends came to 9 bases.

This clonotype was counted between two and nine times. In DNA form, the CDR3 reads TGTGCCATCAGTGAGTCGAAAGGGGCCACATACAATGAGCAGTTCTTC. Protein product: CAISESKGATYNEQFF. The V call is TRBV10-3, the J call TRBJ2-1; weak D call: TRBD1 (5 bases). Trimming shortened V by 0 bases and J by 4 bases, and 13 bases separated the two germline ends. The CDR3 sequence is 16 residues long. CDR1 is ENHRY, CDR2 SYGVKD, per germline.

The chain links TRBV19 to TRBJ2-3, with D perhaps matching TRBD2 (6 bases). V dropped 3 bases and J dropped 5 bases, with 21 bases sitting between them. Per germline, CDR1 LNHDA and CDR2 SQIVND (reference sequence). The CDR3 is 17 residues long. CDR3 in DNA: TGTGCCAGTAGTATCTCCGGGAGCCGAACCACTTTAGATACGCAGTATTTT. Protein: CASSISGSRTTLDTQYF.

The CDR3 DNA follows: TGCGCCAGCAGCTTGGGACTTCAGAACACTGAAGCTTTCTTT. It codes for CASSLGLQNTEAFF. The chain employs TRBV5-1 and TRBJ1-1; D is unresolved. The germline gives CDR1 SGHRS, CDR2 YFSETQ. The germline V and J ends were trimmed by 0 bases and 1 base, with 7 bases remaining between them. The CDR3 consists of 14 residues.

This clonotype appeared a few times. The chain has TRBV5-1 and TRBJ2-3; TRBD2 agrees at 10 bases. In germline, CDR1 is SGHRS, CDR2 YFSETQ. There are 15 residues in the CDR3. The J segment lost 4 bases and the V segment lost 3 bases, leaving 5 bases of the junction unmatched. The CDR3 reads CASSSSGRNSDTQYF. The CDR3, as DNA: TGCGCCAGCAGCTCTAGCGGGAGAAATTCAGATACGCAGTATTTT.

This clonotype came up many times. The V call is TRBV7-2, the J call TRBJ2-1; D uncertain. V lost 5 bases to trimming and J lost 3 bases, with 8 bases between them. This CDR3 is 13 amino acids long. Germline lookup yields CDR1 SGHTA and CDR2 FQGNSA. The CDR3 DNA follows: TGTGCCAGCAGCCGGTCCGACTACAATGAGCAGTTCTTC. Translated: CASSRSDYNEQFF.

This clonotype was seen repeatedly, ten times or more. CDR3 sequence reads: CASSLRQGGEQYF. Written as DNA, the CDR3 is TGTGCCAGCAGTTTAAGGCAGGGGGGCGAGCAGTACTTC. The V call is TRBV12-3 or TRBV12-4, the J call TRBJ2-7; the D gene is possibly TRBD1 (7 bases). V lost 2 bases and J 6 bases, leaving 11 bases between the germline ends. The CDR3 covers 13 residues.

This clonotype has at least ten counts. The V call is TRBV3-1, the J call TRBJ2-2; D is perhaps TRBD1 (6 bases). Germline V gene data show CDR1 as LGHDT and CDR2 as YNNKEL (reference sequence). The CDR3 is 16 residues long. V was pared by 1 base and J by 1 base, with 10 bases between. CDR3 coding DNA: TGTGCCAGCAGCCAAGGGAAGACAGGGAACACCGGGGAGCTGTTTTTT. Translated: CASSQGKTGNTGELFF.

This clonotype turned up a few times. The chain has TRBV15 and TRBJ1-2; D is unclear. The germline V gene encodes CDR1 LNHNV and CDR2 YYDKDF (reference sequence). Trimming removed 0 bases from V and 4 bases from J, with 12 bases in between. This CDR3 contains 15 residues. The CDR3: CATSRDKNGGYGYTF. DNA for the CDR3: TGTGCCACCAGCAGAGATAAAAACGGAGGCTATGGCTACACCTTC.

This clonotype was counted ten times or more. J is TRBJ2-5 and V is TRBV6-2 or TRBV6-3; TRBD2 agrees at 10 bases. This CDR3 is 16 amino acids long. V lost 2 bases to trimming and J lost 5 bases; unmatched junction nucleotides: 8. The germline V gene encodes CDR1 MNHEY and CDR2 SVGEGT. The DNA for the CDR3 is TGTGCCAGCAGTTACCCCAGCGGGGGGGCTGGGGAGACCCAGTACTTC. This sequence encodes CASSYPSGGAGETQYF.

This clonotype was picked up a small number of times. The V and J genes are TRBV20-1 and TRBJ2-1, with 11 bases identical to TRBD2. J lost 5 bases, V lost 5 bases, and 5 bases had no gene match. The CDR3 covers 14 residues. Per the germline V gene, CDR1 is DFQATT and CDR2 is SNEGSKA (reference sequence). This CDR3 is CSALSGRDNNEQFF. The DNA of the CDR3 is TGCAGTGCTCTTAGCGGGAGGGACAACAATGAGCAGTTCTTC.

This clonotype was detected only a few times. The CDR3 DNA sequence: TGTGCCAGCAGTCCCCTCCGGGAGGCGGGGGGAAAAGAGACCCAGTACTTC. Translated, it gives CASSPLREAGGKETQYF. The rearrangement joins TRBV28 to TRBJ2-5; 8 bases agree with TRBD2. After removal of 5 bases from V and 3 bases from J, the junction contained 14 bases not matched to a gene. Germline CDR1 MDHEN, CDR2 SYDVKM. The CDR3 is made up of 17 amino acids.

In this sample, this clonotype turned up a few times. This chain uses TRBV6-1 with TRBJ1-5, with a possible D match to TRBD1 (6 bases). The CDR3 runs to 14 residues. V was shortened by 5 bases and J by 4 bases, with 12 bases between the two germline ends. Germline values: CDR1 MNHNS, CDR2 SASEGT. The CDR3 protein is CASSTSRGNQPQHF. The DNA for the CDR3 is TGTGCCAGCAGTACCTCCAGGGGAAATCAGCCCCAGCATTTT.

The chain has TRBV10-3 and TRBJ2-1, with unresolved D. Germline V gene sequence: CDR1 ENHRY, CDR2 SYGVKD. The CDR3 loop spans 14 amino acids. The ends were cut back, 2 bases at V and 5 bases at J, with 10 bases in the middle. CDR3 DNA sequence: TGTGCCATCAGTGAGATGTTAAAGGACAATGAGCAGTTCTTC. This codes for CAISEMLKDNEQFF.

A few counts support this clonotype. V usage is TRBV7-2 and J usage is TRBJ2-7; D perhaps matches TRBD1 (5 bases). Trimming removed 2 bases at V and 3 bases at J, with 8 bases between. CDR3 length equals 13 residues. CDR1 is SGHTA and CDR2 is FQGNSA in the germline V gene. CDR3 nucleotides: TGTGCCAGCAGCTTAAGGGGTAACTACGAGCAGTACTTC. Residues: CASSLRGNYEQYF.

CDR3 loop: CSAKTGSLETQYF. CDR3 nucleotides: TGCAGTGCTAAGACAGGGTCGTTGGAGACCCAGTACTTC. This chain uses TRBV20-1 with TRBJ2-5, with 7 bases fitting TRBD1. CDR3 length: 13 amino acids. V gave up 4 bases and J gave up 5 bases; unmatched junction bases: 7. Germline CDR1 reads DFQATT; CDR2 reads SNEGSKA (reference sequence).

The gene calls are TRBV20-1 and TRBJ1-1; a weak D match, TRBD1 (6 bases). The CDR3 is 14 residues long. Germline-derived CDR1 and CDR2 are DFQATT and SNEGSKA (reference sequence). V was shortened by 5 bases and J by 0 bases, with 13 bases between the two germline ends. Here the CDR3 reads CSAPGEKMNTEAFF. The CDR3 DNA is TGCAGTGCTCCAGGGGAAAAAATGAACACTGAAGCTTTCTTT.

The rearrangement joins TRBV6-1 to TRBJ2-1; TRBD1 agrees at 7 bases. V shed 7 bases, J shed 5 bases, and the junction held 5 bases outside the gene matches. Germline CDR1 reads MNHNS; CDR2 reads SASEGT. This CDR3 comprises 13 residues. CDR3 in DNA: TGTGCCAGCAAATGGGACAGCAACAATGAGCAGTTCTTC. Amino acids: CASKWDSNNEQFF.

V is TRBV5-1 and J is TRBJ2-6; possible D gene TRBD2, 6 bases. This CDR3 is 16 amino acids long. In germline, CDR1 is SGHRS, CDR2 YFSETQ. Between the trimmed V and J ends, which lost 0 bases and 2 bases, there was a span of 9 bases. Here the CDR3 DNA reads TGCGCCAGCAGCTTGGAGCCGGGGGCTGGGGCCAACGTCCTGACTTTC. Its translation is CASSLEPGAGANVLTF.

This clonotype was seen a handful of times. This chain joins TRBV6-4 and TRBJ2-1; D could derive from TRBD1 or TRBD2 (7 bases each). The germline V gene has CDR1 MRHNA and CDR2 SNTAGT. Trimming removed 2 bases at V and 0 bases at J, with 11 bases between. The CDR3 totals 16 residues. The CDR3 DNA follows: TGTGCCAGCAGTGACCAGGGGGGGGGCTCCTACAATGAGCAGTTCTTC. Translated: CASSDQGGGSYNEQFF.

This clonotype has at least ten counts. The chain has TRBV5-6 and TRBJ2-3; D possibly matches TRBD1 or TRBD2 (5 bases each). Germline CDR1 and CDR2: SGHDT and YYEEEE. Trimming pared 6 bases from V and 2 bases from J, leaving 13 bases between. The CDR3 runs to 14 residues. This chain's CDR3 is CASTVWGFTDTQYF. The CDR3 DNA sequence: TGTGCCAGCACCGTCTGGGGGTTCACAGATACGCAGTATTTT.

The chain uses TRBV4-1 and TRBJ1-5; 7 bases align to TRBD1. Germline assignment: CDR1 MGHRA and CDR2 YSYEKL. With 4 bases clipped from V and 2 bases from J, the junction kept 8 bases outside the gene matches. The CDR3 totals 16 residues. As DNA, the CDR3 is TGCGCCAGCAGCCCCCAGGGGGGGCATGGCAATCAGCCCCAGCATTTT. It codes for CASSPQGGHGNQPQHF.

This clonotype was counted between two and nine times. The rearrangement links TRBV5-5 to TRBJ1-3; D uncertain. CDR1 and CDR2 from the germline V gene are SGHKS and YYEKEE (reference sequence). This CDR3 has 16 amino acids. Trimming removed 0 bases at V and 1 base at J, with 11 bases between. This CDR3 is CASSLGPLNSGNTIYF. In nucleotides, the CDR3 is TGTGCCAGCAGCTTGGGGCCCCTAAATTCTGGAAACACCATATATTTT. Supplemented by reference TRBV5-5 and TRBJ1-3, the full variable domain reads DAGVTQSPTHLIKTRGQQVTLRCSPISGHKSVSWYQQVLGQGPQFIFQYYEKEERGRGNFPDRFSARQFPNYSSELNVNALLLGDSALYLCASSLGPLNSGNTIYFGEGSWLTVV.

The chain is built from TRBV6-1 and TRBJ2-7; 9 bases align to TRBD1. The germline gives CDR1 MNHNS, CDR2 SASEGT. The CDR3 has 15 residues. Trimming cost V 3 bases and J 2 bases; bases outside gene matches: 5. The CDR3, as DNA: TGTGCCAGCAGTGACCCCGGGACAGGGACCTACGAGCAGTACGTC. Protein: CASSDPGTGTYEQYV.

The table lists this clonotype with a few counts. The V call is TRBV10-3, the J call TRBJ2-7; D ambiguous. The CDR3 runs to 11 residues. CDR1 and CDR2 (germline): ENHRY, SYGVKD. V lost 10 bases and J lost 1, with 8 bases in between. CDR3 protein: CATKLSYEQYF. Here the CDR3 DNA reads TGTGCCACCAAACTTTCCTACGAGCAGTACTTC.